This T cell receptor beta chain stems from a study of T cells in Graves' hyperthyroidism and ophthalmopathy. Ends included, the CDR3 has 8 residues. The germline gives CDR1 ENHRY, CDR2 SYGVKD. Regions amplified from RNA transcripts were the TCR beta CDR3 regions. A first-round RT-PCR of the TCR CDR3 used the HTBI primer set. TCRdb re-derived calls from the multiplex PCR reads in MiXCR, one entry per CDR3 protein. The sample lists about 570,000 distinct CDR3 sequences, around 46% seen once, with 15% to 20% in the top ten. With respect to this clonotype: What it binds is not known. The conserved phenylalanine or tryptophan normally closing the CDR3 is absent here, so this likely arose from a read error. The DNA is omitted, as the CDR3 cannot be located on it reliably, and the CDR3 follows TCRdb's listing.

The diagnostic basis comprised clinical symptoms, serum thyroxine and TRAb, thyroid ultrasound and orbital computed tomography. Study-wide findings and caveats: Ophthalmopathy stood apart from stable hyperthyroidism in a 13 V-J model. A median roughly six months before onset, the model predicted ophthalmopathy. Most clonotypes expanded in the thyroid (above 0.001) were also present in blood.

The sequencing sample was made of peripheral blood or thyroid tissue (not recorded which). The chain has TRBV10-3 and TRBJ1-4. The clonotype originates from an adult woman with Graves' disease, either hyperthyroidism or ophthalmopathy (not recorded which). CDR3 amino acids: CAIREGGV.